The 24 T cell receptor beta chains below all came from one sample that was sequenced in a study of CD8 T cells in ankylosing spondylitis. TCRdb used MiXCR to reprocess the 5' RACE reads, holding one entry per CDR3 protein. The sample has about 160,000 distinct CDR3 sequences; approximately 44% are singletons. Sample: synovial fluid, either unsorted or a sorted T cell fraction (not recorded which). The receptors come from a male donor with ankylosing spondylitis.

The sample holds a few counts of this clonotype. V is TRBV7-4 and J is TRBJ1-1, with no clear D. Germline V gene sequence: CDR1 SGHVT, CDR2 SQSDAQ. CDR3 length: 14 residues. V shed 4 bases and J shed 4 bases, with 13 bases lying between them. CDR3 protein: CASSYDREGTEAFF. CDR3 DNA: TGTGCCAGCAGCTATGATCGGGAGGGCACTGAAGCTTTCTTT.

This clonotype was observed a few times. The CDR3 DNA reads as TGTGCCAGCCCCCTAGCCGATACGCAGTATTTT. Translated: CASPLADTQYF. This chain uses TRBV7-9 with TRBJ2-3; perhaps TRBD2 as D (5 bases). Trimming stripped 8 bases from V and 6 bases from J, with 9 bases between. From germline, CDR1 is SEHNR and CDR2 FQNEAQ (reference sequence). This CDR3 has 11 residues.

The CDR3 reads CSARVGTSGTNEQFF. The CDR3 DNA follows: TGCAGTGCTAGAGTGGGGACTAGCGGGACCAATGAGCAGTTCTTC. This chain connects TRBV20-1 to TRBJ2-1, with 13 bases lining up with TRBD2. V lost 1 base and J lost 6; bases outside the gene matches: 3. The CDR3 loop spans 15 amino acids. The germline CDR1 and CDR2 sequences are DFQATT and SNEGSKA (reference sequence).

This rearrangement joins TRBV7-2 to TRBJ2-3, with D uncertain. This CDR3 has 12 residues. V was trimmed by 2 bases and J by 6 bases, leaving 6 bases between them. The germline CDR1 and CDR2 sequences are SGHTA and FQGNSA. CDR3 DNA: TGTGCCAGCAGCTTATACGGGGATACGCAGTATTTT. Translating it yields CASSLYGDTQYF.

In nucleotides, the CDR3 is TGTGCCAGCAGCCGATACCCGGACGGATACAATGAGCAGTTCTTC. Translated, it gives CASSRYPDGYNEQFF. V gene TRBV3-1 combines with J gene TRBJ2-1; D unclear. Germline assignment: CDR1 LGHDT and CDR2 YNNKEL (reference sequence). The V end lost 4 bases, the J end lost 4 bases, and 14 bases lay between the germline ends. The CDR3 loop spans 15 amino acids.

The chain recombines TRBV6-2 or TRBV6-3 with TRBJ2-3, with D maybe TRBD2 (6 bases). Germline CDR1 reads MNHEY; CDR2 reads SVGEGT. CDR3 size: 15 residues. Trimming stripped 6 bases from V and 3 bases from J, with 16 bases between. The CDR3 spells CASSPRLEGTDTQYF. For the CDR3, the DNA is TGTGCCAGCAGCCCACGACTAGAAGGGACAGATACGCAGTATTTT.

This clonotype was seen a handful of times. V usage is TRBV4-1 and J usage is TRBJ2-4; 7 positions match TRBD2. Germline CDR1 and CDR2: MGHRA and YSYEKL. J gave up 0 bases and V 3 bases, and 11 bases lay outside the gene matches. The CDR3 runs to 18 residues. CDR3 protein: CASSHSPWVAGAKNIQYF. Written as DNA, the CDR3 is TGCGCCAGCAGCCATTCCCCCTGGGTAGCGGGAGCCAAAAACATTCAGTACTTC.

The CDR3 loop reads CASSQGPGFHEQYF. CDR3 DNA sequence: TGTGCCAGCAGCCAAGGCCCAGGGTTCCACGAGCAGTACTTC. This chain connects TRBV3-1 to TRBJ2-7; TRBD1 might be the D (5 bases). The V gene's germline CDR1 is LGHDT and CDR2 YNNKEL (reference sequence). Trimming left V 1 base short and J 5 bases short, with 12 bases between. This CDR3 comprises 14 residues.

The V gene is TRBV6-2 or TRBV6-3, the J gene TRBJ2-1, with 16 bases aligning to TRBD2. CDR3 length: 16 residues. Germline values: CDR1 MNHEY, CDR2 SVGEGT. J lost 9 bases, V lost 2 bases, and 4 bases had no gene match. DNA for the CDR3: TGTGCCAGCAGTTACCTGGGACTAGCGGGAGGGACTGAGCAGTTCTTC. This codes for CASSYLGLAGGTEQFF.

The table lists this clonotype with many counts. In nucleotides, the CDR3 is TGTGCCAGCAGTTCTGATGCGTATGAGCAGTTCTTC. The encoded protein is CASSSDAYEQFF. V gene TRBV6-5 combines with J gene TRBJ2-1; D uncertain. V was shortened by 4 bases and J by 8 bases, with 9 bases between the two germline ends. This CDR3 spans 12 amino acids. Germline CDR1 and CDR2: MNHEY and SVGAGI.

This clonotype has more than one count but fewer than ten. This chain joins TRBV28 and TRBJ2-7; D unclear. The germline gives CDR1 MDHEN, CDR2 SYDVKM. The CDR3 extends over 15 amino acids. The V gene lost 6 bases and the J gene lost 9 bases, with 24 bases spanning the gap. The CDR3: CASSFSWKWPRGQYF. CDR3 coding DNA: TGTGCCAGCAGCTTTTCCTGGAAATGGCCGCGTGGGCAGTACTTC.

The rearrangement links TRBV7-9 to TRBJ1-1; D perhaps matches TRBD1 (5 bases). This CDR3 is 14 amino acids long. The germline V gene has CDR1 SEHNR and CDR2 FQNEAQ (reference sequence). V lost 5 bases and J lost 4, with 14 bases in between. CDR3 protein: CASSVAGGGTEAFF. The CDR3 nucleotides are TGTGCCAGCAGCGTCGCGGGGGGAGGCACTGAAGCTTTCTTT.

Only one count was recorded for this clonotype. The V call is TRBV4-1, the J call TRBJ2-7; D is possibly TRBD2 (6 bases). The CDR3 loop spans 13 amino acids. Trimming removed 4 bases from V and 6 bases from J, with 13 bases in between. Germline V gene lookup returns CDR1 MGHRA and CDR2 YSYEKL. The DNA for the CDR3 is TGCGCCAGCAGCCCCCTGGGGGGTCGCGAGCAGTACTTC. Translation: CASSPLGGREQYF.

This chain connects TRBV7-9 to TRBJ2-1, with D possibly matching TRBD2 (6 bases). Germline V lookup: CDR1 SEHNR, CDR2 FQNEAQ (reference sequence). V was pared by 5 bases and J by 4 bases, with 18 bases between. The CDR3 runs 16 residues. CDR3 nucleotide sequence: TGTGCCAGCAGCCCGTCCCGCGGGATCGGGTACAATGAGCAGTTCTTC. Its protein is CASSPSRGIGYNEQFF. The entire variable domain, with the rest obtained from reference TRBV7-9 and TRBJ2-1, is as follows: DTGVSQNPRHKITKRGQNVTFRCDPISEHNRLYWYRQTLGQGPEFLTYFQNEAQLEKSRLLSDRFSAERPKGSFSTLEIQRTEQGDSAMYLCASSPSRGIGYNEQFFGPGTRLTVL.

The chain employs TRBV6-5 and TRBJ2-5; D gene unclear. The CDR3 covers 12 residues. The V end lost 8 bases, the J end lost 5 bases, and 12 bases lay between the germline ends. Germline V CDR1 and CDR2: MNHEY, SVGAGI. Here the CDR3 reads CASRHLMETQYF. CDR3 nucleotides: TGTGCCAGCCGACATTTGATGGAGACCCAGTACTTC.

The chain links TRBV20-1 to TRBJ2-5; no definite D call. Between the trimmed V and J ends, which lost 0 bases and 2 bases, there was a span of 13 bases. The CDR3 is 15 residues long. From germline, CDR1 is DFQATT and CDR2 SNEGSKA (reference sequence). The CDR3 region has the DNA TGCAGTGCTAGAGATCCGCCCCGCTTACAAGAGACCCAGTACTTC. Translation gives CSARDPPRLQETQYF.

This clonotype was counted a few times. This sequence joins TRBV30 and TRBJ1-2; D unresolved. The V end lost 4 bases, the J end lost 2 bases, and 8 bases lay between the germline ends. CDR1 is GTSNPN, CDR2 SVGIG, per germline (reference sequence). This CDR3 region has 12 residues. The CDR3 protein is CAWKDDNYGYTF. The CDR3 DNA reads TGTGCCTGGAAGGACGACAACTATGGCTACACCTTC.

This clonotype was found a few times. The chain combines TRBV6-1 with TRBJ2-7, with 10 bases aligning to TRBD2. Germline V gene data show CDR1 as MNHNS and CDR2 as SASEGT. This CDR3 spans 16 amino acids. J gave up 3 bases and V 7 bases, and 12 bases lay outside the gene matches. The CDR3 DNA reads as TGTGCCAGCACCGCGGGGCTAGCGGGAGTGAACTACGAGCAGTACTTC. It translates to CASTAGLAGVNYEQYF.

This clonotype was seen a few times. This sequence joins TRBV6-2 or TRBV6-3 and TRBJ2-7, with a weak D call TRBD2 (5 bases). The CDR3 consists of 16 residues. V dropped 2 bases and J dropped 5 bases, with 19 bases sitting between them. Germline V CDR1 and CDR2: MNHEY, SVGEGT. The CDR3 DNA follows: TGTGCCAGCAGTTACCACGGACTCGCCACCGCGAACGAGCAGTACTTC. The encoded protein is CASSYHGLATANEQYF.

This clonotype has at least ten counts. The genes are TRBV20-1 and TRBJ2-5; no definite D call. Trimming took 4 bases from V and 2 from J, leaving 20 bases between them. Germline CDR1 and CDR2: DFQATT and SNEGSKA (reference sequence). This CDR3 has 16 amino acids. The CDR3 DNA reads as TGCAGTGCTACCGGGCCTGGCGACAAGGAACAAGAGACCCAGTACTTC. It is translated as CSATGPGDKEQETQYF.

The chain employs TRBV5-1 and TRBJ1-1; D may be TRBD1 (6 bases). This CDR3 is 16 amino acids long. V lost 1 base to trimming and J lost 2 bases, with 15 bases between them. Per germline, CDR1 SGHRS and CDR2 YFSETQ. CDR3 residues: CASSLRGHQLNTEAFF. CDR3 DNA sequence: TGCGCCAGCAGCTTGAGGGGACACCAACTCAACACTGAAGCTTTCTTT.

The chain recombines TRBV3-1 with TRBJ2-7; the match to TRBD2 covers 9 bases. Germline CDR1 and CDR2: LGHDT and YNNKEL (reference sequence). The CDR3 spans 14 residues. With V trimmed by 4 bases and J by 4 bases, 5 bases remained unmatched. The CDR3 sequence: CASSRGRGRYEQYF. CDR3 coding DNA: TGTGCCAGCAGCCGCGGGAGGGGCCGTTACGAGCAGTACTTC.

This clonotype was seen a few times. This chain joins TRBV28 and TRBJ2-7; 8 bases fit TRBD1. Germline V CDR1 and CDR2: MDHEN, SYDVKM. V was pared by 5 bases and J by 2 bases, with 8 bases of the junction left unmatched. This CDR3 is built from 15 residues. The CDR3 reads CASSPPKTGAYEQYF. Here the CDR3 DNA reads TGTGCCAGCAGTCCACCAAAGACAGGGGCCTACGAGCAGTACTTC. The variable domain in full, completed from reference TRBV28 and TRBJ2-7, reads DVKVTQSSRYLVKRTGEKVFLECVQDMDHENMFWYRQDPGLGLRLIYFSYDVKMKEKGDIPEGYSVSREKKERFSLILESASTNQTSMYLCASSPPKTGAYEQYFGPGTRLTVT.

This clonotype appeared a few times. The chain uses TRBV24-1 and TRBJ2-1, with no clear D. Per germline, CDR1 KGHDR and CDR2 SFDVKD. The CDR3 totals 15 residues. With 3 bases removed from V and 1 base from J, the gap between germline ends came to 9 bases. CDR3 nucleotides: TGTGCCACCAGTGATCTATTTGGGTCCTACAATGAGCAGTTCTTC. Protein product: CATSDLFGSYNEQFF.